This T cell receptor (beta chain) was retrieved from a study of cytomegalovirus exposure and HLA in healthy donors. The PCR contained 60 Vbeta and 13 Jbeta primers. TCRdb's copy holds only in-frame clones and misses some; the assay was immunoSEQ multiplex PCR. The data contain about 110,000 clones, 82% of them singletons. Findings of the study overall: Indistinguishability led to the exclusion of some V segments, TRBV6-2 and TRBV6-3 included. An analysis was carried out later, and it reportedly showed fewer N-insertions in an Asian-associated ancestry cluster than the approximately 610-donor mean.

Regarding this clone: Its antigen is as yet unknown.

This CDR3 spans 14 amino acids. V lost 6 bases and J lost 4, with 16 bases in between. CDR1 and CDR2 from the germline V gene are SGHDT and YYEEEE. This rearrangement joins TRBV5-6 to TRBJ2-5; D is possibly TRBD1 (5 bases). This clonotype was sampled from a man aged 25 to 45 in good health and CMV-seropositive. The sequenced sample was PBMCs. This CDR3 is CASIPWWGGETQYF. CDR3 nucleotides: TGTGCCAGCATCCCATGGTGGGGCGGAGAGACCCAGTACTTC. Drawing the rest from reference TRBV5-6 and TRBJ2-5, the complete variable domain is DAGVTQSPTHLIKTRGQQVTLRCSPKSGHDTVSWYQQALGQGPQFIFQYYEEEERQRGNFPDRFSGHQFPNYSSELNVNALLLGDSALYLCASIPWWGGETQYFGPGTRLLVL.